This entry lists 17 T cell receptor beta chains sequenced from one sample in a study of PD-L1 blockade in urothelial cancer. Some clones are missing from TCRdb's copy, which holds only in-frame ones; the method was immunoSEQ multiplex PCR. The table lists some 35,000 clones, 90% of them singletons. The source material was PBMCs, sampled around atezolizumab (anti-PD-L1) treatment. Receptors were obtained from a man aged 65-85 years with urothelial cancer.

The chain combines TRBV19 with TRBJ2-7, with 15 bases identical to TRBD2. Trimming took 11 bases from V and 1 from J; bases not matched to a gene: 3. Germline CDR1 reads LNHDA; CDR2 reads SQIVND (reference sequence). This CDR3 has 14 amino acids. CDR3 nucleotides: TGTGCCGGGGGGACTAGCGGGAGGTCCTACGAGCAGTACTTC. This translates into CAGGTSGRSYEQYF.

The chain carries TRBV28 and TRBJ2-2; 9 bases line up with TRBD1. V lost 8 bases, J lost 3 bases, and 1 base stayed unmatched. The CDR3 extends over 13 amino acids. Germline V CDR1 and CDR2: MDHEN, SYDVKM. The CDR3 DNA reads TGTGCCAGCGGGACAGGGTACACCGGGGAGCTGTTTTTT. As protein: CASGTGYTGELFF. Supplemented by reference TRBV28 and TRBJ2-2, the full variable domain reads DVKVTQSSRYLVKRTGEKVFLECVQDMDHENMFWYRQDPGLGLRLIYFSYDVKMKEKGDIPEGYSVSREKKERFSLILESASTNQTSMYLCASGTGYTGELFFGEGSRLTVL.

CDR3 sequence (DNA): TGTGCCAGCACTCTATCAGGGACTAACACTGAAGCTTTCTTT. It yields the protein CASTLSGTNTEAFF. The chain carries TRBV2 and TRBJ1-1; D might be TRBD1 (5 bases). This CDR3 has 14 residues. From germline, CDR1 is SNHLY and CDR2 FYNNEI. V was shortened by 7 bases and J by 2 bases, with 14 bases between the two germline ends.

The rearrangement joins TRBV19 to TRBJ2-5, with 7 bases matching TRBD2. Germline V CDR1 and CDR2: LNHDA, SQIVND (reference sequence). The CDR3 has 16 residues. The V and J ends lost 5 bases and 1 base, in that order; junction bases with no gene match: 10. In DNA, the CDR3 is TGTGCCAGTAGTCCCGAGTCGCCTAGCGGCCAAGAGACCCAGTACTTC. Translated, it gives CASSPESPSGQETQYF.

This chain links TRBV19 with TRBJ1-2; 7 bases align to TRBD1. Trimming cost V 4 bases and J 6 bases; bases outside gene matches: 8. CDR1 is LNHDA and CDR2 is SQIVND in the germline V gene (reference sequence). This CDR3 has 14 amino acids. CDR3 protein: CASSTGQEGDGYTF. CDR3 coding DNA: TGTGCCAGTAGTACCGGACAGGAAGGGGATGGCTACACCTTC.

The sample holds one count of this clone. The genes are TRBV19 and TRBJ2-3; 7 bases align to TRBD2. The CDR3 has 15 amino acids. V shed 5 bases and J 3 bases; nucleotides not matched to a gene: 8. Germline assignment: CDR1 LNHDA and CDR2 SQIVND (reference sequence). In DNA, the CDR3 is TGTGCCAGTAGTTCCGGGAGGCTCAAAACAGATACGCAGTATTTT. It encodes CASSSGRLKTDTQYF.

The chain recombines TRBV6-1 with TRBJ2-7; 10 nucleotides align to TRBD1. Germline CDR1 is MNHNS and CDR2 is SASEGT. The CDR3 spans 15 residues. V shed 5 bases, J shed 3 bases, and the junction held 7 bases outside the gene matches. CDR3 sequence: CASSQSGTGVYEQYF. In DNA form, the CDR3 reads TGTGCCAGCAGTCAATCCGGGACAGGGGTCTACGAGCAGTACTTC.

V is TRBV5-1 and J is TRBJ2-3; D is possibly TRBD2 (5 bases). V was trimmed by 2 bases and J by 5 bases, leaving 12 bases between them. The CDR3 sequence is 14 residues long. The germline V gene has CDR1 SGHRS and CDR2 YFSETQ. This CDR3 reads CASSLSDGKDTQYF. As DNA, the CDR3 is TGCGCCAGCAGCTTAAGTGACGGGAAAGATACGCAGTATTTT.

This clone has only one observation. The CDR3 bases are TGTGCCAGCATCTTAGCAACCAGCACAGATACGCAGTATTTT. It is translated as CASILATSTDTQYF. This rearrangement joins TRBV5-4 to TRBJ2-3; D remains ambiguous. The CDR3 totals 14 residues. Trimming removed 6 bases from V and 0 bases from J, with 11 bases in between. CDR1 is SGHNT, CDR2 YYREEE, per germline (reference sequence).

Only a few counts were recorded for this clone. The V gene is TRBV4-1, the J gene TRBJ2-7, with 8 nucleotides matching TRBD2. The V gene's germline CDR1 is MGHRA and CDR2 YSYEKL. CDR3 length: 19 residues. V trimming: 4 bases; J trimming: 6 bases; junction bases outside the gene matches: 23. The CDR3 protein is CASSPIVASGSGYLLEQYF. DNA of the CDR3: TGCGCCAGCAGCCCTATCGTCGCTAGCGGGTCAGGGTACCTCCTCGAGCAGTACTTC.

The J gene is TRBJ2-3, the V gene TRBV11-2; 9 bases line up with TRBD1. V trimming: 5 bases; J trimming: 4 bases; junction bases outside the gene matches: 16. Germline V CDR1 and CDR2: SGHAT, FQNNGV. The CDR3 runs to 18 residues. CDR3 amino acids: CASSVQITGTGLADTQYF. The CDR3 region has the DNA TGTGCCAGCAGCGTCCAAATAACCGGGACAGGGCTTGCAGATACGCAGTATTTT.

The J gene is TRBJ1-1, the V gene TRBV6-1; TRBD1 is a possible D gene (6 bases). CDR3 length equals 13 residues. Trimming cost V 5 bases and J 4 bases, with 11 bases left between them. Germline CDR1 MNHNS, CDR2 SASEGT. This CDR3 reads CASSSTGRTEAFF. CDR3 DNA sequence: TGTGCCAGCAGTTCAACAGGGCGCACTGAAGCTTTCTTT.

The chain recombines TRBV19 with TRBJ1-3; 7 bases line up with TRBD1. J lost 0 bases, V lost 7 bases, and 12 bases had no gene match. Looked up from germline, CDR1 is LNHDA and CDR2 is SQIVND (reference sequence). CDR3 length: 17 residues. CDR3 bases: TGTGCCAGTACCCAAAGACAGGGAGTCCGCTCTGGAAACACCATATATTTT. Its translation: CASTQRQGVRSGNTIYF. Full variable domain (rest looked up from reference TRBV19 and TRBJ1-3): DGGITQSPKYLFRKEGQNVTLSCEQNLNHDAMYWYRQDPGQGLRLIYYSQIVNDFQKGDIAEGYSVSREKKESFPLTVTSAQKNPTAFYLCASTQRQGVRSGNTIYFGEGSWLTVV.

V gene TRBV9 combines with J gene TRBJ2-1; TRBD2 matches 13 bases. The J segment lost 9 bases and the V segment lost 3 bases, leaving 6 bases of the junction unmatched. The germline V gene encodes CDR1 SGDLS and CDR2 YYNGEE. This CDR3 spans 15 amino acids. CDR3 sequence: CASSGGLAGAAEQFF. The DNA of the CDR3 is TGTGCCAGCAGCGGAGGACTAGCGGGAGCGGCTGAGCAGTTCTTC.

This clone came up once. The genes are TRBV6-5 and TRBJ2-5, with D possibly TRBD1 on 6 matching bases. The germline V gene has CDR1 MNHEY and CDR2 SVGAGI. With 2 bases removed from V and 5 bases from J, the gap between germline ends came to 12 bases. The CDR3 has 14 residues. This chain's CDR3 is CASSYGGYVETQYF. The DNA for the CDR3 is TGTGCCAGCAGTTACGGGGGCTATGTGGAGACCCAGTACTTC.

This clone was counted only a few times. The chain carries TRBV5-1 and TRBJ2-6, with 7 bases matching TRBD1. The CDR3 contains 18 residues. Per the germline V gene, CDR1 is SGHRS and CDR2 is YFSETQ. V lost 2 bases and J lost 2; bases outside the gene matches: 10. The CDR3 loop reads CASSFRTGVRTGANVLTF. The CDR3 DNA is TGCGCCAGCAGCTTCCGGACAGGCGTGAGGACTGGGGCCAACGTCCTGACTTTC.

The CDR3 DNA follows: TGTGCCAGCAGTTTAACAAGTGAGCAGTACTTC. Translating gives CASSLTSEQYF. This rearrangement joins TRBV28 to TRBJ2-7; D gene uncertain. The V gene lost 2 bases and the J gene lost 7 bases, with 6 bases spanning the gap. Germline V gene lookup returns CDR1 MDHEN and CDR2 SYDVKM. The length of the CDR3 is 11 residues. The full variable domain, completed using reference TRBV28 and TRBJ2-7, is DVKVTQSSRYLVKRTGEKVFLECVQDMDHENMFWYRQDPGLGLRLIYFSYDVKMKEKGDIPEGYSVSREKKERFSLILESASTNQTSMYLCASSLTSEQYFGPGTRLTVT.